A selection of T cell receptor beta chains follows, all from one sample in a study of Graves' ophthalmopathy and Graves' hyperthyroidism. TCRdb reprocessed the multiplex PCR reads via MiXCR and lists one record per CDR3 protein. The top ten clones hold 8% to 10% of a sample with fewer than 600,000 distinct CDR3 sequences, under 15% of them seen once. The sequenced sample consisted of blood. The receptors were sampled from a woman aged 25 to 39 with Graves' ophthalmopathy. Each CDR3 is given with its conserved first and last residue. Some rows have no size entry. The others give once, few or many, or a class for an expanded clone.

>many|TRBV5-1
CASSLGGTGNYGYTF
>many|TRBV11-2
CASSPRSLGDQETQYF
>many|TRBV20-1
CSARPGNYGYTF
>NA|TRBV6-1
CASSRDISHTEAFF
>many|TRBV13
CAISGDRGNSPLHF
>many|TRBV6-2/TRBV6-3
CASSFINLPTSVDGELFF
>few|TRBV4-2
CASSRPKQGGLVKNIKYF
>many|TRBV12-3/TRBV12-4
CASRITGAGEQYF
>many|TRBV12-3/TRBV12-4
CASSRHMNTEAFF
>many|TRBV12-3/TRBV12-4
CASSLLWSGAKNIKYF
>NA|TRBV12-3/TRBV12-4
CASRHRENTGELFF
>NA|TRBV28
CASSRIRIRDNEAFF
>many|TRBV18
CASSRAGTYNSPLHF
>many|TRBV29-1
CSVEQSTLYGYTF
>many|TRBV3-1
CASSHGQALNTEAFF
>many|TRBV24-1
CATSEGSEQYF
>many|TRBV3-1
CASSPHGASGAITDTQYF
>many|TRBV29-1
CSVIQGGSGNTIYF
>many|TRBV30
CALTGVGETQYF
>many|TRBV9
CASSLGGFYNSPLHF
>many|TRBV30
CAWTRTGDGYTF
>many|TRBV25-1
CASSELGLEVSYEQYF
>many|TRBV6-1
CASNPGTGALGEQYF
>many|TRBV29-1
CSVDSRGTGELFF
>many|TRBV12-3/TRBV12-4
CASRKGGSQYEQYF
>NA|TRBV16
CASSSGLAGGIITDTQYF
>many|TRBV28
CASRWLGQPQHF
>many|TRBV6-1
CASSEIARVGDGYTF
>many|TRBV12-3/TRBV12-4
CASSGTGGYEQYF
>few|TRBV11-2
CASSLGSGTGAYEQYF
>NA|TRBV5-1
CASSLYRVGTEAFF
>many|TRBV15
CATSRDRGQGLNIQYF
>NA|TRBV20-1
CSARDPTGGNTEAFF
>many|TRBV11-2
CASSLGPGVGRGTEAFF
>many|TRBV6-5
CASNRGGAKNIQYF
>few|TRBV6-1
CASSEGVGGSSQPQHF
>NA|TRBV6-5
CASSYSGTGGYYGYTF
>many|TRBV2
CASSEATSGRDEQYF
>many|TRBV6-1
CASSEDSLDRGEAFF
>many|TRBV28
CASKAGVTEQYF
>many|TRBV7-9
CASSPIWSAPYEQYF
>few|TRBV12-3/TRBV12-4
CASSLNRGSEQYF
>NA|TRBV6-1
CASSEKTRSYEQYF
>many|TRBV12-3/TRBV12-4
CASSLATGYSPLHF
>NA|TRBV11-1
CASSLVGGTGPSTGELFF